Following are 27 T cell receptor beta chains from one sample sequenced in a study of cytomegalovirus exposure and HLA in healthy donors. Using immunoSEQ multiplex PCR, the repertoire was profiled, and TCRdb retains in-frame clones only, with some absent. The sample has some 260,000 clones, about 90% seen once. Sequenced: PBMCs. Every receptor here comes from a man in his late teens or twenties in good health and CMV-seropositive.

In DNA, the CDR3 is TGTGCCTGGAGTATCACAGGGTGGCCCATGAACACTGAAGCTTTCTTT. Residues: CAWSITGWPMNTEAFF. V usage is TRBV30 and J usage is TRBJ1-1; perhaps TRBD1 as D (6 bases). Per germline, CDR1 GTSNPN and CDR2 SVGIG (reference sequence). V was shortened by 2 bases and J by 0 bases, with 16 bases between the two germline ends. CDR3 size: 16 residues.

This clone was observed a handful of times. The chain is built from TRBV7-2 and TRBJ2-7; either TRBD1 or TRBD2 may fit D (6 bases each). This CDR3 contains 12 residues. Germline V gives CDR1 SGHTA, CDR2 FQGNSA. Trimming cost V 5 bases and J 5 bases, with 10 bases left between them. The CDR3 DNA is TGTGCCAGCAGCCGCGGGACAAACGAGCAGTACTTC. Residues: CASSRGTNEQYF.

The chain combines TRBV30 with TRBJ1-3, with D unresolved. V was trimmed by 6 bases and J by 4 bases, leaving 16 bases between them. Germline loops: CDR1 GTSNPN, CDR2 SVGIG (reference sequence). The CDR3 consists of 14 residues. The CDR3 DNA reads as TGTGCCTGTAGCCTGGACCTAGTCGGAAACACCATATATTTT. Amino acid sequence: CACSLDLVGNTIYF.

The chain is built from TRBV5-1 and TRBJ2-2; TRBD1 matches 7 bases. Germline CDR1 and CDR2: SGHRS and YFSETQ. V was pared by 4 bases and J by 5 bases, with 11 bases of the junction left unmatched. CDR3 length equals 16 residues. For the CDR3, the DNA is TGCGCCAGCAGCCCGTCCGGGACAGTGGGTACCGGGGAGCTGTTTTTT. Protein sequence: CASSPSGTVGTGELFF.

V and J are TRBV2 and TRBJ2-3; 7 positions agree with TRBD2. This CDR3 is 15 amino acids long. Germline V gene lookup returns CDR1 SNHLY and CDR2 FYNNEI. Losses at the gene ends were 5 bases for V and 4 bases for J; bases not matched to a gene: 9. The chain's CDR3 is CASSYLAAGSDTQYF. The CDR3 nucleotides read TGTGCCAGCAGTTATCTAGCGGCGGGTTCAGATACGCAGTATTTT.

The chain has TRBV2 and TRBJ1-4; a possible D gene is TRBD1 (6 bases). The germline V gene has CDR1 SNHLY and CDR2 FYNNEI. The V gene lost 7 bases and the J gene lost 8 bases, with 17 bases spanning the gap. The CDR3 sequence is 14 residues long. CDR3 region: CASNEGGRLEKLFF. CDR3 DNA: TGTGCCAGCAACGAGGGGGGACGCCTAGAAAAACTGTTTTTT.

The CDR3 region is CASSLARWGANYGYTF. The CDR3 DNA is TGTGCCAGCAGCTTAGCGCGTTGGGGTGCTAACTATGGCTACACCTTC. V is TRBV7-2 and J is TRBJ1-2; D not resolved. The CDR3 has 16 amino acids. The V gene's germline CDR1 is SGHTA and CDR2 FQGNSA. With 0 bases removed from V and 0 bases from J, the gap between germline ends came to 11 bases.

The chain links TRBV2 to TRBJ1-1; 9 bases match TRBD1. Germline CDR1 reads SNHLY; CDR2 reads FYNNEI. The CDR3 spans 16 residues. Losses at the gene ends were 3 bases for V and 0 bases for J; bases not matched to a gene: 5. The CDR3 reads CASSDWTGDLNTEAFF. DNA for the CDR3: TGTGCCAGCAGTGACTGGACAGGGGATTTGAACACTGAAGCTTTCTTT.

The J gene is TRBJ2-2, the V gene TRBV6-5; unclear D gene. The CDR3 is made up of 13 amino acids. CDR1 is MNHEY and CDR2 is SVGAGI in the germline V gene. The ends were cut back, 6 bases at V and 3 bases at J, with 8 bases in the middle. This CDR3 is CASRPGYTGELFF. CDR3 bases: TGTGCCAGCAGACCAGGTTACACCGGGGAGCTGTTTTTT.

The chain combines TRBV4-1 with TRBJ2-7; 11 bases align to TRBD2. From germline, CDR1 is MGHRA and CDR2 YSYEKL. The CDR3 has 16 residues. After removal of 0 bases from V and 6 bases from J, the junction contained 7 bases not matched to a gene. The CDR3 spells CASSQEAGLAGGEQYF. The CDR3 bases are TGCGCCAGCAGCCAAGAGGCCGGCCTAGCGGGAGGCGAGCAGTACTTC.

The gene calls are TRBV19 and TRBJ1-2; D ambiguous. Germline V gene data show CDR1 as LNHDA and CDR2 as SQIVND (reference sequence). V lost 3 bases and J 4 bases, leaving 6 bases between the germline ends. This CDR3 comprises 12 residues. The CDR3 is CASSISPYGYTF. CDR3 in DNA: TGTGCCAGTAGTATCTCTCCCTATGGCTACACCTTC.

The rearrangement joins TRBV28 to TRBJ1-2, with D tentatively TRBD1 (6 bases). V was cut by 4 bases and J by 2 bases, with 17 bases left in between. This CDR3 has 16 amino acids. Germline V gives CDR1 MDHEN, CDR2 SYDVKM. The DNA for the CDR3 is TGTGCCAGCAGTTCGCCGACCTGGACAGTAAACTATGGCTACACCTTC. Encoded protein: CASSSPTWTVNYGYTF.

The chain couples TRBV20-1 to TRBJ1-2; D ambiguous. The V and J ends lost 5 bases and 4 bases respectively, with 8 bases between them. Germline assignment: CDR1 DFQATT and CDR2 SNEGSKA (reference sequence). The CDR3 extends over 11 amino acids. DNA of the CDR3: TGCAGTGCTGATGGCACCTATGGCTACACCTTC. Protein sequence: CSADGTYGYTF.

CDR3 loop: CASTRGGVLPSYEQYF. For the CDR3, the DNA is TGTGCCAGCACCCGGGGGGGGGTCCTACCCTCCTACGAGCAGTACTTC. The rearrangement links TRBV5-4 to TRBJ2-7, with 8 bases identical to TRBD2. The germline V gene encodes CDR1 SGHNT and CDR2 YYREEE (reference sequence). V gave up 6 bases and J gave up 0 bases; unmatched junction bases: 11. The CDR3 is 16 amino acids.

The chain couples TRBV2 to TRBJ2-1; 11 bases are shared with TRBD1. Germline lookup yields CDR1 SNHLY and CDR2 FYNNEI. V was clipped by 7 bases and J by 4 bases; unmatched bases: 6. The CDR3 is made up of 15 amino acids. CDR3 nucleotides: TGTGCCAGCAACCCAGGACAGGGGGCATACAATGAGCAGTTCTTC. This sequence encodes CASNPGQGAYNEQFF.

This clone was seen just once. CDR3 coding DNA: TGCGCCAGCAGCTTGGTGGGACTACCATCCTACGAGCAGTACTTC. This encodes CASSLVGLPSYEQYF. V and J are TRBV5-1 and TRBJ2-7; 7 bases map to TRBD2. Germline V CDR1 and CDR2: SGHRS, YFSETQ. Trimming cost V 0 bases and J 1 base; bases outside gene matches: 4. The CDR3 loop spans 15 amino acids.

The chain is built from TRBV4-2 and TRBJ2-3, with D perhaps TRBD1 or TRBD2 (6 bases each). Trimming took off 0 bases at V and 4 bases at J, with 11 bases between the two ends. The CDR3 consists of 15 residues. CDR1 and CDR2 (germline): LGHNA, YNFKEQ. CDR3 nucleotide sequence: TGTGCCAGCAGCCAAGATCACGGGGGCGCAGATACGCAGTATTTT. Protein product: CASSQDHGGADTQYF.

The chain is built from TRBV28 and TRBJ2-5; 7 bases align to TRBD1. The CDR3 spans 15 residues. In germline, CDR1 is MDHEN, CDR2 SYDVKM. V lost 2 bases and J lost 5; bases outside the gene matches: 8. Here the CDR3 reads CASSLRQGEWETQYF. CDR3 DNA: TGTGCCAGCAGTTTACGGCAGGGGGAATGGGAGACCCAGTACTTC.

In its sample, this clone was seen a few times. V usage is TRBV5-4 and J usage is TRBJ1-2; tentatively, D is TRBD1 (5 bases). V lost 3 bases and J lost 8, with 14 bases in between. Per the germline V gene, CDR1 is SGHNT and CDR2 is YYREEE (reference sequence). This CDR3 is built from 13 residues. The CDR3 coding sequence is TGTGCCAGCAGCTCCGGGACGGACGAGGGCTACACCTTC. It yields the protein CASSSGTDEGYTF.

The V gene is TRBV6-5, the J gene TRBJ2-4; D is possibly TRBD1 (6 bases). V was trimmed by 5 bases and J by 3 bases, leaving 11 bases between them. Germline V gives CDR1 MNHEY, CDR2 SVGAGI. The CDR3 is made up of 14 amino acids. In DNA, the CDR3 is TGTGCCAGCAGTCCCCTCAGGGGCAAAAACATTCAGTACTTC. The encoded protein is CASSPLRGKNIQYF.

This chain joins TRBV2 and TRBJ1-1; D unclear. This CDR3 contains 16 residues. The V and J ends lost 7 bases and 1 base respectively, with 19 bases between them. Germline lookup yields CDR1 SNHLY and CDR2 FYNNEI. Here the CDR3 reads CASIPTLRATNTEAFF. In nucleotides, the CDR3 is TGTGCCAGCATCCCAACTTTGCGGGCCACGAACACTGAAGCTTTCTTT.

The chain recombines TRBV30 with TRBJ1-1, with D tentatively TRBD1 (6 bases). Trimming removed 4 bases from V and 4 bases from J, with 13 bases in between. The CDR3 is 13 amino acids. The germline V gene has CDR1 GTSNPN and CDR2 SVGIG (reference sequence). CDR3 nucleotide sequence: TGTGCCTGGAATGGACAGTGGGGCACTGAAGCTTTCTTT. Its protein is CAWNGQWGTEAFF.

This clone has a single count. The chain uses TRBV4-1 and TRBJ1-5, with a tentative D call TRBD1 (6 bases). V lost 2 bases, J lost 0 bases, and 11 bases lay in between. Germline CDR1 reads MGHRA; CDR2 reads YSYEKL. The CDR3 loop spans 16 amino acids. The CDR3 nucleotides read TGCGCCAGCAGCCAACCGGGACACCCTAGCAATCAGCCCCAGCATTTT. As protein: CASSQPGHPSNQPQHF.

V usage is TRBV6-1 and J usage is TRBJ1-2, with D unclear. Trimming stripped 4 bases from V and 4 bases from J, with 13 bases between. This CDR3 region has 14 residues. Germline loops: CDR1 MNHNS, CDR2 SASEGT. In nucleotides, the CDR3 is TGTGCCAGCAGTGCAACTTACAGAGGCTATGGCTACACCTTC. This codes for CASSATYRGYGYTF.

The CDR3 DNA follows: TGTGCCAGCTCACGATCTCTGAGCCCGGGCGAGAACACTGAAGCTTTCTTT. It is translated as CASSRSLSPGENTEAFF. The rearrangement links TRBV18 to TRBJ1-1, with D hard to call. CDR1 KGHSH and CDR2 LQKENI come from the germline V gene. CDR3 length: 17 amino acids. V gave up 4 bases and J gave up 1 base, with 19 bases separating them.

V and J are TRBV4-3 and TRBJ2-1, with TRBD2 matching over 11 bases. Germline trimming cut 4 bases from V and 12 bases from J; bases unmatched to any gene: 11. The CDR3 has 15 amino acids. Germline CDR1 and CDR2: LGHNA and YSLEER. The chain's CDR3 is CASSPGTSGALGQFF. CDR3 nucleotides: TGCGCCAGCAGCCCAGGGACTAGCGGTGCGTTGGGGCAGTTCTTC.

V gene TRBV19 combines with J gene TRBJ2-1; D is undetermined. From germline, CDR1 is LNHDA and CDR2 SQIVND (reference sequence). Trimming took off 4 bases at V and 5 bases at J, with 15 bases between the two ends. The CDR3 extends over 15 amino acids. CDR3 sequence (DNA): TGTGCCAGTAGTACCCGGTGGGGTGCCGACAATGAGCAGTTCTTC. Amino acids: CASSTRWGADNEQFF.